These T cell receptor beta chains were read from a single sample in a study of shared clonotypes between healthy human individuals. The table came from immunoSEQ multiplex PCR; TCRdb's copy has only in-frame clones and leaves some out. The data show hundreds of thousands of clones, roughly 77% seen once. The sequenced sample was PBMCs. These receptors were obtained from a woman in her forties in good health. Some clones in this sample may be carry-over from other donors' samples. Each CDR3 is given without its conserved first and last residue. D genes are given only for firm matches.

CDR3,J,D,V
ASSQDSGTGSEKLF,TRBJ1-4,TRBD1,TRBV4-2
ASSLQKNTEAF,TRBJ1-1,NA,TRBV5-5
ASSLVGGPDEQY,TRBJ2-7,NA,TRBV7-9
ASSPKGLAGNNEQF,TRBJ2-1,TRBD2,TRBV7-2
ASSQGARNTIY,TRBJ1-3,TRBD1,TRBV28
ASSYGETGYEEKLF,TRBJ1-4,NA,TRBV6-6
ASSEWANYEQY,TRBJ2-7,NA,TRBV2
ARHYEQY,TRBJ2-7,NA,TRBV12-5
ASSENPTTANVLT,TRBJ2-6,NA,TRBV5-1
ASSFDSRGYEQY,TRBJ2-7,NA,TRBV5-6
ASSQRLAGSGEQF,TRBJ2-1,TRBD2,TRBV7-2
SARWEKLF,TRBJ1-4,NA,TRBV20-1
SVEGTGTGYEQF,TRBJ2-1,TRBD1,TRBV29-1
ASSLSPGTSGTQQF,TRBJ2-1,TRBD2,TRBV11-2
ASSGWSQRYTEAF,TRBJ1-1,NA,TRBV5-6
ASSPLGSGDSEQY,TRBJ2-7,TRBD2,TRBV4-2
ASSLTSGLSYEQY,TRBJ2-7,TRBD2,TRBV27
ASSLSGRTEAF,TRBJ1-1,NA,TRBV7-3
ASSPGAYNEQF,TRBJ2-1,NA,TRBV19
ASSESLAGGTYEQY,TRBJ2-7,TRBD2,TRBV10-2
ASSLAGTNQPQH,TRBJ1-5,NA,TRBV11-2
ASSSRAGRDTQY,TRBJ2-3,NA,TRBV6-5
ASSDLAGEADTQY,TRBJ2-3,TRBD2,TRBV6-4
ASSLGQDQPQH,TRBJ1-5,TRBD1,TRBV7-3
ASSQAGANSEQF,TRBJ2-1,TRBD2,TRBV18
ASSEEVGQPQH,TRBJ1-5,NA,TRBV2
ASRTVGRGAGYT,TRBJ1-2,NA,TRBV6-5
ASFRTGLMNTEAF,TRBJ1-1,TRBD1,TRBV6-5
ASTLTGETQY,TRBJ2-5,NA,TRBV7-3
ASGTGEYQETQY,TRBJ2-5,TRBD1,TRBV19
ASSSRDSSYNEQF,TRBJ2-1,NA,TRBV11-3
SVDPRLGTEAF,TRBJ1-1,NA,TRBV29-1
ASSFGTGQETQY,TRBJ2-5,NA,TRBV5-6
ASSLGRGRLQPQH,TRBJ1-5,NA,TRBV27